These T cell receptor beta chains were read from a single sample in a study of cytomegalovirus exposure and HLA in healthy donors. Clones were read by immunoSEQ multiplex PCR, and TCRdb kept only the in-frame ones, dropping some. In the table there are 120,000 to 150,000 clones, around nine tenths of which are singletons. The specimen was PBMCs. These receptors were obtained from a woman between 18 and 29 years old in good health and CMV-seropositive. Both conserved end residues are part of each CDR3. The order of the fields is V gene, J gene, D gene, CDR3 length, CDR3 protein. A D gene is named only where the DNA matches it firmly.

V: TRBV7-8
J: TRBJ1-6
D: TRBD1
length: 17
CDR3: CASSFRTGQSYNSPLHF

V: TRBV20-1
J: TRBJ2-3
D: NA
length: 10
CDR3: CSASINTQYF

V: TRBV6-1
J: TRBJ2-3
D: NA
length: 13
CDR3: CASTRDATDTQYF

V: TRBV7-9
J: TRBJ2-2
D: NA
length: 11
CDR3: CASSPAGELFF

V: TRBV4-1
J: TRBJ2-7
D: NA
length: 15
CDR3: CASSQDWGRSYEQYF

V: TRBV7-7
J: TRBJ2-5
D: TRBD2
length: 14
CDR3: CASSRLAGQETQYF

V: TRBV19
J: TRBJ1-1
D: NA
length: 14
CDR3: CASRPGGENTEAFF

V: TRBV7-3
J: TRBJ2-7
D: NA
length: 11
CDR3: CASSPSYEQYF

V: TRBV5-4
J: TRBJ2-1
D: NA
length: 13
CDR3: CASSLAFDSEQFF

V: TRBV4-1
J: TRBJ2-1
D: NA
length: 16
CDR3: CASSQDLANTYNEQFF

V: TRBV9
J: TRBJ2-2
D: TRBD1
length: 18
CDR3: CASSAWRPGQARSGELFF

V: TRBV4-2
J: TRBJ1-6
D: TRBD1
length: 16
CDR3: CASSPIIGDRDSPLHF

V: TRBV4-2
J: TRBJ2-6
D: NA
length: 16
CDR3: CASSQVPGTGANVLTF

V: TRBV2
J: TRBJ2-7
D: NA
length: 15
CDR3: CASSEALRLSYEQYF

V: TRBV9
J: TRBJ2-3
D: TRBD2
length: 17
CDR3: CASSVAGPAGRGDTQYF

V: TRBV11-3
J: TRBJ2-3
D: TRBD2
length: 16
CDR3: CASSLDAGGSTDTQYF

V: TRBV7-8
J: TRBJ2-7
D: TRBD2
length: 15
CDR3: CASSLVGASGYEQYF

V: TRBV5-1
J: TRBJ1-1
D: NA
length: 13
CDR3: CASSLGANTEAFF

V: TRBV5-1
J: TRBJ2-5
D: TRBD2
length: 16
CDR3: CASSAGTSGIQETQYF

V: TRBV28
J: TRBJ1-6
D: NA
length: 15
CDR3: CASSLLQGSNSPLHF

V: TRBV6-6
J: TRBJ2-2
D: NA
length: 15
CDR3: CTSRSLDINTGELFF

V: TRBV5-1
J: TRBJ1-4
D: NA
length: 13
CDR3: CASSLQANEKLFF

V: TRBV27
J: TRBJ2-5
D: TRBD2
length: 15
CDR3: CASSLRAGKQETQYF

V: TRBV5-1
J: TRBJ2-3
D: TRBD2
length: 19
CDR3: CASSLKASSGGAYTDTQYF

V: TRBV5-4
J: TRBJ1-4
D: NA
length: 15
CDR3: CASSQSGATNEKLFF

V: TRBV6-4
J: TRBJ2-1
D: TRBD2
length: 15
CDR3: CASSDSAGGYNEQFF

V: TRBV19
J: TRBJ1-2
D: TRBD1
length: 12
CDR3: CASMDRSYGYTF

V: TRBV5-1
J: TRBJ1-2
D: TRBD1
length: 15
CDR3: CASSWVPGQGQGYTF

V: TRBV15
J: TRBJ2-1
D: NA
length: 14
CDR3: CATSRDQVYDEQFF

V: TRBV19
J: TRBJ1-6
D: NA
length: 17
CDR3: CASSIGGGASYNSPLHF

V: TRBV7-2
J: TRBJ1-5
D: NA
length: 14
CDR3: CASSPQGSNQPQHF

V: TRBV4-1
J: TRBJ1-1
D: TRBD1
length: 17
CDR3: CASSQDYQTGKNTEAFF

V: TRBV7-9
J: TRBJ1-6
D: NA
length: 13
CDR3: CASSLMGASPLHF

V: TRBV7-2
J: TRBJ1-1
D: TRBD1
length: 15
CDR3: CASSLPGQTNTEAFF

V: TRBV7-9
J: TRBJ2-2
D: TRBD1
length: 15
CDR3: CASSATGLNTGELFF

V: TRBV28
J: TRBJ1-2
D: NA
length: 16
CDR3: CASSFIGRGDNYGYTF

V: TRBV19
J: TRBJ1-5
D: NA
length: 14
CDR3: CASSVTGFNQPQHF

V: TRBV4-3
J: TRBJ2-5
D: NA
length: 15
CDR3: CASSQVFLEEETQYF

V: TRBV19
J: TRBJ1-5
D: NA
length: 16
CDR3: CASSFTELGSNQPQHF

V: TRBV5-4
J: TRBJ2-3
D: NA
length: 15
CDR3: CASSLGRPSTDTQYF

V: TRBV18
J: TRBJ2-3
D: NA
length: 13
CDR3: CASSQSNTDTQYF

V: TRBV2
J: TRBJ2-7
D: NA
length: 10
CDR3: CASSGAEQYF